This T cell receptor (beta chain) was documented in a study of T cell changes during pregnancy in multiple sclerosis. Generated by immunoSEQ multiplex PCR, the TCRdb table keeps only in-frame clones and is missing some. The table has around 39,000 clones, 92% seen once. Here the sequenced sample was CD8+ T cells from peripheral blood mononuclear cells, taken before pregnancy. This TCR came from a female donor with multiple sclerosis, enrolled in a pregnancy study.

CDR3 in amino acids: CASSAGQGLRDEQYF. The CDR3 DNA follows: TGTGCCAGCAGTGCCGGGCAGGGCCTAAGGGACGAGCAGTACTTC. The chain recombines TRBV2 with TRBJ2-7, with D possibly matching TRBD1 (5 bases). With 4 bases removed from V and 5 bases from J, the gap between germline ends came to 18 bases. The germline V gene has CDR1 SNHLY and CDR2 FYNNEI. The CDR3 contains 15 residues.